Following are 8 T cell receptor beta chains from one sample sequenced in a study of STAT5B mutations in CD4+ large granular lymphocyte leukemia. Only in-frame clones appear in the TCRdb table, and some are missing; sequencing was by immunoSEQ multiplex PCR. The sample lists 20,000 to 25,000 clones, roughly 83% occurring once. Input material: CD4+ T cells from blood buffy coats. These receptors were obtained from a human donor in good health.

The rearrangement links TRBV5-4 to TRBJ1-3, with D perhaps TRBD1 (5 bases). CDR1 and CDR2 from the germline V gene are SGHNT and YYREEE (reference sequence). V gave up 1 base and J gave up 2 bases, with 7 bases separating them. The CDR3 runs to 14 residues. This CDR3 reads CASSLLGPGNTIYF. CDR3 nucleotide sequence: TGTGCCAGCAGCTTGCTGGGGCCTGGAAACACCATATATTTT.

The count of this clone is one. This chain connects TRBV11-3 to TRBJ1-2; D not certain. This CDR3 has 13 residues. Trimming shortened V by 6 bases and J by 2 bases, and 10 bases separated the two germline ends. Germline CDR1 SGHNT, CDR2 YENEEA. The DNA of the CDR3 is TGTGCCAGCAGTACAACATGGAACTATGGCTACACCTTC. Protein sequence: CASSTTWNYGYTF.

The chain is built from TRBV19 and TRBJ2-5, with TRBD2 matching 9 bases. J lost 4 bases, V lost 6 bases, and 9 bases had no gene match. This CDR3 region has 15 residues. Germline CDR1 reads LNHDA; CDR2 reads SQIVND (reference sequence). Here the CDR3 reads CASRTSGGGRETQYF. CDR3 DNA: TGTGCCAGTAGGACTAGCGGAGGGGGGCGAGAGACCCAGTACTTC.

There are a few counts of this clone. The gene calls are TRBV4-2 and TRBJ1-1; perhaps TRBD1 as D (6 bases). Trimming took off 1 base at V and 4 bases at J, with 16 bases between the two ends. This CDR3 is 16 amino acids long. The germline V gene encodes CDR1 LGHNA and CDR2 YNFKEQ. The CDR3 loop reads CASSQVGAVGGTEAFF. The CDR3 DNA sequence: TGTGCCAGCAGCCAAGTGGGGGCAGTCGGCGGCACTGAAGCTTTCTTT.

The V and J genes are TRBV11-3 and TRBJ2-7; weak D call: TRBD2 (6 bases). From germline, CDR1 is SGHNT and CDR2 YENEEA. Trimming took off 2 bases at V and 4 bases at J, with 12 bases between the two ends. This CDR3 is built from 14 residues. CDR3 in DNA: TGTGCCAGCAGCTTAAGGGACTCCGGGTACGAGCAGTACTTC. It encodes CASSLRDSGYEQYF.

This chain links TRBV25-1 with TRBJ2-2; D uncertain. The CDR3 has 15 residues. Germline assignment: CDR1 MGHDK and CDR2 SYGVNS. The germline V and J ends were trimmed by 3 bases and 2 bases, with 10 bases remaining between them. The CDR3 spells CASSETSFNTGELFF. The CDR3 nucleotides are TGTGCCAGCAGTGAGACCAGTTTCAACACCGGGGAGCTGTTTTTT.

J is TRBJ1-1 and V is TRBV30; perhaps TRBD1 as D (6 bases). The CDR3 is 13 amino acids. CDR1 is GTSNPN and CDR2 is SVGIG in the germline V gene (reference sequence). Trimming took 7 bases from V and 10 from J, leaving 22 bases between them. CDR3 amino acids: CAFLPGQYHGAFF. The CDR3 DNA reads as TGTGCCTTCCTACCCGGACAGTACCACGGAGCTTTCTTT.

J is TRBJ2-7 and V is TRBV5-6, with a weak D call TRBD1 (6 bases). The CDR3 length is 14 residues. Per germline, CDR1 SGHDT and CDR2 YYEEEE. V was pared by 1 base and J by 3 bases, with 11 bases between. In DNA, the CDR3 is TGTGCCAGCAGCTTGCCCGGCAGGGGCTACGAGCAGTACTTC. The encoded protein is CASSLPGRGYEQYF.